This T cell receptor (beta chain) was sequenced in a study of radiation and T cells in renal cell carcinoma. Indicated time point: blood 4 weeks post-SBRT, at nephrectomy. Specified treatment: 15 Gy SBRT to primary tumor, nephrectomy 4 weeks later. Nephrectomy followed 15 Gy stereotactic body radiation by 4 weeks. Measured with immunoSEQ multiplex PCR; TCRdb has only the in-frame clones, and not every one. The sample shows around 81,000 clones, just under 85% of them seen only once. V lost 3 bases and J 3 bases, leaving 24 bases between the germline ends. The V gene's germline CDR1 is LGHNA and CDR2 YSLEER. The CDR3 loop spans 19 amino acids.

The chain has TRBV4-3 and TRBJ2-1; D is possibly TRBD1 or TRBD2 (6 bases each). The sequenced sample was blood, obtained from a patient whose treatment included radiotherapy and nephrectomy. The TCR was taken from a middle-aged man with renal cell carcinoma. Here the CDR3 reads CASSHKPAGKTGHYNEQFF. The CDR3 bases are TGCGCCAGCAGCCATAAACCCGCGGGGAAGACAGGACACTACAATGAGCAGTTCTTC.